Listed below are T cell receptor beta chains from one sample, sequenced in a study of T cell repertoires in cytomegalovirus infection. TCRdb independently ran MiXCR on the reads; one entry per CDR3 protein. Here the sample spans around 550,000 distinct CDR3 sequences, less than 30% being singletons. What was sequenced was PBMCs. These receptors all come from a human donor in good health (CMV status not recorded). Some clones in this sample may be carry-over from other donors' samples. The CDR3 runs from the conserved cysteine through the conserved F or W. The D gene is left open where the match is weak. Only some rows state a clone size, as once, few, many or a class for expanded clones.

cdr3_nt: TGTGCCACCAGCTTTAGAGGTGGGGGCTACGAGCAGTACTTC
cdr3_aa: CATSFRGGGYEQYF
clone_size: .
j_call: TRBJ2-7
v_call: TRBV15
d_call: .

cdr3_nt: TGTGCCAGCAGCAGAGACGGCGGGAGCTCCTACAATGAGCAGTTCTTC
cdr3_aa: CASSRDGGSSYNEQFF
clone_size: .
j_call: TRBJ2-1
v_call: TRBV7-2
d_call: TRBD2

cdr3_nt: TGTGCCGGGAAGGACACCGCGACCTACGAGCAGTACTTC
cdr3_aa: CAGKDTATYEQYF
clone_size: many
j_call: TRBJ2-7
v_call: TRBV2
d_call: .

cdr3_nt: TGCAGTGCTCCCTCTTTCATAGCGGGAGAAATTCACAATGAGCAGTTCTTC
cdr3_aa: CSAPSFIAGEIHNEQFF
clone_size: few
j_call: TRBJ2-1
v_call: TRBV20-1
d_call: TRBD2

cdr3_nt: TGCGCCAGCAGCTTGTGGATTTCCGGGGCTTACAATGAGCAGTTCTTC
cdr3_aa: CASSLWISGAYNEQFF
clone_size: .
j_call: TRBJ2-1
v_call: TRBV5-1
d_call: .

cdr3_nt: TGTGCCAGCAGCTTAAGGTCTAGCGGATCCCACGAGCAGTACTTC
cdr3_aa: CASSLRSSGSHEQYF
clone_size: many
j_call: TRBJ2-7
v_call: TRBV7-3
d_call: TRBD2

cdr3_nt: TGTGCCATCAGTGCCGGCCAGGGAGGGGAGACCCAGTACTTC
cdr3_aa: CAISAGQGGETQYF
clone_size: once
j_call: TRBJ2-5
v_call: TRBV10-3
d_call: TRBD2

cdr3_nt: TGTGCCAGCAGCTTATTTCAGGGGGCACAGCCCCAGCATTTT
cdr3_aa: CASSLFQGAQPQHF
clone_size: few
j_call: TRBJ1-5
v_call: TRBV7-8
d_call: TRBD1

cdr3_nt: TGTGCCAGCAGTTCTGGCGTGTCGACTGAGCAGTTCTTC
cdr3_aa: CASSSGVSTEQFF
clone_size: .
j_call: TRBJ2-1
v_call: TRBV2
d_call: .

cdr3_nt: TGTGCCAGCAGGGCCCAGGGAGGACAAGAGACCCAGTACTTC
cdr3_aa: CASRAQGGQETQYF
clone_size: many
j_call: TRBJ2-5
v_call: TRBV7-2
d_call: .

cdr3_nt: TGCAGCGTCCCAGCGGAGGGCCTGAGTACGGCCCAGTACTTC
cdr3_aa: CSVPAEGLSTAQYF
clone_size: .
j_call: TRBJ2-5
v_call: TRBV29-1
d_call: .

cdr3_nt: TGTGCCAGCAACCGTAGGCCTCGGCAGGGGAGGTACTACAATGAGCAGTTCTTC
cdr3_aa: CASNRRPRQGRYYNEQFF
clone_size: few
j_call: TRBJ2-1
v_call: TRBV5-4
d_call: .

cdr3_nt: TGTGCCAGCAGCGCCACAGGTAGCACAGATACGCAGTATTTT
cdr3_aa: CASSATGSTDTQYF
clone_size: few
j_call: TRBJ2-3
v_call: TRBV6-2/TRBV6-3
d_call: .

cdr3_nt: TGTGCCACCAGCCTACGGGGGGCTGAAGCTTTCTTT
cdr3_aa: CATSLRGAEAFF
clone_size: .
j_call: TRBJ1-1
v_call: TRBV15
d_call: .

cdr3_nt: TGTGCCACCAGCCTTATACGGGCCCCGCACAAAGCTTTCTTT
cdr3_aa: CATSLIRAPHKAFF
clone_size: .
j_call: TRBJ1-1
v_call: TRBV15
d_call: .

cdr3_nt: TGCAGTGCCCCAAGGGGAGCGGCACTCCAAGAGACCCAGTACTTC
cdr3_aa: CSAPRGAALQETQYF
clone_size: .
j_call: TRBJ2-5
v_call: TRBV20-1
d_call: .

cdr3_nt: TGTGCCAGCAGCGACGGGGGGTCTATCACCGGGGAGCTGTTTTTT
cdr3_aa: CASSDGGSITGELFF
clone_size: .
j_call: TRBJ2-2
v_call: TRBV12-3/TRBV12-4
d_call: TRBD2

cdr3_nt: TGTGCCAGCACCCCGGGACTAGCGGGCGACAATGAGCAGTTCTTC
cdr3_aa: CASTPGLAGDNEQFF
clone_size: many
j_call: TRBJ2-1
v_call: TRBV7-8
d_call: TRBD2

cdr3_nt: TGTGCCAGCAGCATGGTTATCGTCGGGAGGGCCGGTGAGCAGTTCTTC
cdr3_aa: CASSMVIVGRAGEQFF
clone_size: .
j_call: TRBJ2-1
v_call: TRBV28
d_call: TRBD2

cdr3_nt: TGTGCCAGCAGCTCTCCGGCGGGCATGAACACTGAAGCTTTCTTT
cdr3_aa: CASSSPAGMNTEAFF
clone_size: many
j_call: TRBJ1-1
v_call: TRBV7-6
d_call: .

cdr3_nt: TGTGCCAGTAGTATGCAGGACGGGGAGCTGTTTTTT
cdr3_aa: CASSMQDGELFF
clone_size: few
j_call: TRBJ2-2
v_call: TRBV19
d_call: .

cdr3_nt: TGTGCCAGCAGTTCTAACAGGGTTCGGATGGATCAGCCCCAGCATTTT
cdr3_aa: CASSSNRVRMDQPQHF
clone_size: few
j_call: TRBJ1-5
v_call: TRBV27
d_call: .

cdr3_nt: TGTGCCAGCACCCCCTCGGCAGGGTCCAATCAGCCCCAGCATTTT
cdr3_aa: CASTPSAGSNQPQHF
clone_size: .
j_call: TRBJ1-5
v_call: TRBV28
d_call: .

cdr3_nt: TGTGCCAGCAGCTATCGCGCCTTTAGCACAGATACGCAGTATTTT
cdr3_aa: CASSYRAFSTDTQYF
clone_size: many
j_call: TRBJ2-3
v_call: TRBV7-2
d_call: .

cdr3_nt: TGTGCCAGCAGTTTAATAGCTAGCAATCAGCCCCAGCATTTT
cdr3_aa: CASSLIASNQPQHF
clone_size: .
j_call: TRBJ1-5
v_call: TRBV27
d_call: .

cdr3_nt: TGTGCCAGCAGTCAACAAACAGGGGTATATGAAAAACTGTTTTTT
cdr3_aa: CASSQQTGVYEKLFF
clone_size: once
j_call: TRBJ1-4
v_call: TRBV27
d_call: TRBD1

cdr3_nt: TGTGCCAGCATTGGTAACAGGCGGAACACTGAAGCTTTCTTT
cdr3_aa: CASIGNRRNTEAFF
clone_size: few
j_call: TRBJ1-1
v_call: TRBV18
d_call: .

cdr3_nt: TGTGCCAGCAGTTTTGGGAAGGGTAAGACTGAAGCTTTCTTT
cdr3_aa: CASSFGKGKTEAFF
clone_size: .
j_call: TRBJ1-1
v_call: TRBV27
d_call: .

cdr3_nt: TGTGCCAGCAGCTTAAGAGGTAGCGGCTCCTACAATGAGCAGTTCTTC
cdr3_aa: CASSLRGSGSYNEQFF
clone_size: few
j_call: TRBJ2-1
v_call: TRBV7-3
d_call: .

cdr3_nt: TGTGCCAGCAGCTTAGCGGCCACGGAGGCGTACGAGCAGTACTTC
cdr3_aa: CASSLAATEAYEQYF
clone_size: .
j_call: TRBJ2-7
v_call: TRBV11-1
d_call: .

cdr3_nt: TGTGCCAGCAGCTTCGGGGACAGGCTTTTGGAGACCCAGTACTTC
cdr3_aa: CASSFGDRLLETQYF
clone_size: .
j_call: TRBJ2-5
v_call: TRBV7-2
d_call: TRBD1

cdr3_nt: TGTGCCAGTAGTATGACAGGGGCACAAGAGACCCAGTACTTC
cdr3_aa: CASSMTGAQETQYF
clone_size: .
j_call: TRBJ2-5
v_call: TRBV19
d_call: TRBD1

cdr3_nt: TGTGCCAGCAGTATCTTACTAGCGGGAGAGGGAAATGAGCAGTTCTTC
cdr3_aa: CASSILLAGEGNEQFF
clone_size: .
j_call: TRBJ2-1
v_call: TRBV28
d_call: TRBD2

cdr3_nt: TGCAGTGCCCGTGCCGTTGATAATTCACCCCTCCACTTT
cdr3_aa: CSARAVDNSPLHF
clone_size: .
j_call: TRBJ1-6
v_call: TRBV20-1
d_call: .

cdr3_nt: TGTGCCAGCAGTCCTACAGGGGCCACTGAAGCTTTCTTT
cdr3_aa: CASSPTGATEAFF
clone_size: .
j_call: TRBJ1-1
v_call: TRBV12-3/TRBV12-4
d_call: TRBD1

cdr3_nt: TGTGCCTACGGACAGGGATCAAAATTCAATGAGCAGTTCTTC
cdr3_aa: CAYGQGSKFNEQFF
clone_size: few
j_call: TRBJ2-1
v_call: TRBV6-2/TRBV6-3
d_call: TRBD1

cdr3_nt: TGTGCCAGCAGTTACGGACAGGCTCCCTCAGGCGGCTACACCTTC
cdr3_aa: CASSYGQAPSGGYTF
clone_size: .
j_call: TRBJ1-2
v_call: TRBV6-2/TRBV6-3
d_call: TRBD1

cdr3_nt: TGTGCCAGCAGCCTCATGGGACAGGGGATAGATACGCAGTATTTT
cdr3_aa: CASSLMGQGIDTQYF
clone_size: many
j_call: TRBJ2-3
v_call: TRBV12-3/TRBV12-4
d_call: TRBD1

cdr3_nt: TGTGCCAGCAGAAAAACAGGGTTAGGGGATACTGGAACTGAAGCTTTCTTT
cdr3_aa: CASRKTGLGDTGTEAFF
clone_size: .
j_call: TRBJ1-1
v_call: TRBV6-5
d_call: .

cdr3_nt: TGCAGTGCTAGAGCCGGGACAGGCCACGTAGAGACCCAGTACTTC
cdr3_aa: CSARAGTGHVETQYF
clone_size: few
j_call: TRBJ2-5
v_call: TRBV20-1
d_call: TRBD1

cdr3_nt: TGCGCCAGCAGCGCCCTTTGGCAGGATCCTAATTCACCCCTCCACTTT
cdr3_aa: CASSALWQDPNSPLHF
clone_size: few
j_call: TRBJ1-6
v_call: TRBV5-1
d_call: .

cdr3_nt: TGTGCCAGCAGTGCACCACCCGGTGGGGACACAGATACGCAGTATTTT
cdr3_aa: CASSAPPGGDTDTQYF
clone_size: few
j_call: TRBJ2-3
v_call: TRBV27
d_call: .

cdr3_nt: TGTGCCAGCAGTCCCTCAGGGGCCCCCCAGTTCTTC
cdr3_aa: CASSPSGAPQFF
clone_size: many
j_call: TRBJ2-1
v_call: TRBV6-1
d_call: .

cdr3_nt: TGTGCCAGCAGTGCCTCGGGGGGAGTCCTAAACGAGCAGTACTTC
cdr3_aa: CASSASGGVLNEQYF
clone_size: few
j_call: TRBJ2-7
v_call: TRBV6-1
d_call: TRBD2

cdr3_nt: TGTGCCAGCAGACGGACTGGGGGGCAAACTGAAGCTTTCTTT
cdr3_aa: CASRRTGGQTEAFF
clone_size: .
j_call: TRBJ1-1
v_call: TRBV28
d_call: .

cdr3_nt: TGTGCCAGCAGCCAAGTTACTATCGGGAGAAACATTCAGTACTTC
cdr3_aa: CASSQVTIGRNIQYF
clone_size: .
j_call: TRBJ2-4
v_call: TRBV14
d_call: .

cdr3_nt: TGTGCCAGCAGCTTAGCGGGAGCAGGGGGTCGTCACTACTTC
cdr3_aa: CASSLAGAGGRHYF
clone_size: many
j_call: TRBJ2-7
v_call: TRBV7-2
d_call: TRBD1

cdr3_nt: TGCAGTGCTAGAGATCTCGCTAGCGGGAGATCAACATCCTACAATGAGCAGTTCTTC
cdr3_aa: CSARDLASGRSTSYNEQFF
clone_size: few
j_call: TRBJ2-1
v_call: TRBV20-1
d_call: TRBD2

cdr3_nt: TGCAGCGTTGTTTCAGGGCAGGGGATCTACGAGCAGTACTTC
cdr3_aa: CSVVSGQGIYEQYF
clone_size: few
j_call: TRBJ2-7
v_call: TRBV29-1
d_call: .

cdr3_nt: TGTGCCAGCAGCTTAGAGGCGACTAGCGCCTACGAGCAGTACTTC
cdr3_aa: CASSLEATSAYEQYF
clone_size: many
j_call: TRBJ2-7
v_call: TRBV7-6
d_call: TRBD2

cdr3_nt: TGTGCCAGCAGCCCGACTTGGACAGGGATTAAGACTAGCGGGAGAATTTGGGGGCAGTTCTTC
cdr3_aa: CASSPTWTGIKTSGRIWGQFF
clone_size: .
j_call: TRBJ2-1
v_call: TRBV7-6
d_call: TRBD2

cdr3_nt: TGTGCCAGCAGTTATGGGCTCCGGGATACGCAGTATTTT
cdr3_aa: CASSYGLRDTQYF
clone_size: few
j_call: TRBJ2-3
v_call: TRBV6-6
d_call: .

cdr3_nt: TGTGCCAGCAGCTTAGATGAGGGGGCCGGTGGCAATCAGCCCCAGCATTTT
cdr3_aa: CASSLDEGAGGNQPQHF
clone_size: few
j_call: TRBJ1-5
v_call: TRBV7-8
d_call: TRBD1

cdr3_nt: TGTGCCAGCAGGGCAGGGGGCGCGTCTTCTGCCACCTTC
cdr3_aa: CASRAGGASSATF
clone_size: few
j_call: TRBJ1-2
v_call: TRBV6-4
d_call: TRBD1

cdr3_nt: TGTGCCAGCAGCTTAAGAGAGGGGACCAACTACGAGCAGTACTTC
cdr3_aa: CASSLREGTNYEQYF
clone_size: .
j_call: TRBJ2-7
v_call: TRBV7-2
d_call: .

cdr3_nt: TGCGCCAGCAGCTTGGCCTCAGTAGCGGCAAACACCGGGGAGCTGTTTTTT
cdr3_aa: CASSLASVAANTGELFF
clone_size: .
j_call: TRBJ2-2
v_call: TRBV5-1
d_call: .

cdr3_nt: TGTGCCAGCAGCTTAGTGGCAGACAGACACAAAAACATTCAGTACTTC
cdr3_aa: CASSLVADRHKNIQYF
clone_size: few
j_call: TRBJ2-4
v_call: TRBV7-9
d_call: .